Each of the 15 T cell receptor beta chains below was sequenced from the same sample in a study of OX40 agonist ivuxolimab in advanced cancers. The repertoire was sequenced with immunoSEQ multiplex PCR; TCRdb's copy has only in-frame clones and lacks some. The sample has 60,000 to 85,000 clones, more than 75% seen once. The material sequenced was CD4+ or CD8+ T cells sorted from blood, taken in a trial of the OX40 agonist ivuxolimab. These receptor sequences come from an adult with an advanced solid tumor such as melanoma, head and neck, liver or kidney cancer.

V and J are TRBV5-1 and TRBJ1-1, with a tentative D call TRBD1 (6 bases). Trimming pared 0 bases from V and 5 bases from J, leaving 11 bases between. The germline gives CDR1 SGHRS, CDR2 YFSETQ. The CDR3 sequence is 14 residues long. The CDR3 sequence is CASSLDRVGTEAFF. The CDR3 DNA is TGCGCCAGCAGCTTGGACAGGGTCGGAACTGAAGCTTTCTTT.

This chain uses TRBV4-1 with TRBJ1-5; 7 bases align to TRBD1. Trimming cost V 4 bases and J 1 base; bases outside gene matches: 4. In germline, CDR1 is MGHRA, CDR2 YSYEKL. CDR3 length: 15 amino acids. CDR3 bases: TGCGCCAGCAGCCTCAGGGGACAGAGCAATCAGCCCCAGCATTTT. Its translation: CASSLRGQSNQPQHF.

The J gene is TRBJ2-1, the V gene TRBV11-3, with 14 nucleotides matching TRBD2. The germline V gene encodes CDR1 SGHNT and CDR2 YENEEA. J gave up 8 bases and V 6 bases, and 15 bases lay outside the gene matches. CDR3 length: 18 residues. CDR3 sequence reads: CASSYGTSGSAWHDEQFF. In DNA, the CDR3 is TGTGCCAGCAGTTACGGGACTAGCGGGAGCGCGTGGCATGATGAGCAGTTCTTC. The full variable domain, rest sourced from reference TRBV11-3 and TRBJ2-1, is EAGVVQSPRYKIIEKKQPVAFWCNPISGHNTLYWYLQNLGQGPELLIRYENEEAVDDSQLPKDRFSAERLKGVDSTLKIQPAELGDSAVYLCASSYGTSGSAWHDEQFFGPGTRLTVL.

CDR3 amino acids: CASSLADRSGEKLFF. CDR3 nucleotides: TGTGCCAGCAGCTTGGCGGACAGGTCGGGTGAAAAACTGTTTTTT. V usage is TRBV7-8 and J usage is TRBJ1-4, with TRBD1 identical over 7 bases. Trimming removed 3 bases from V and 7 bases from J; junction bases left unmatched: 8. The CDR3 is made up of 15 amino acids. Germline CDR1 SGHVS, CDR2 FQNEAQ.

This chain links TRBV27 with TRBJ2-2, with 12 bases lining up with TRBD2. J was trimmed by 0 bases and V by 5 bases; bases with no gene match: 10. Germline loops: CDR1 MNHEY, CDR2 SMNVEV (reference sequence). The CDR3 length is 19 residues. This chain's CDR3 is CASSPRLAGVGPNTGELFF. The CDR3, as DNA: TGTGCCAGCAGTCCCCGACTAGCGGGGGTGGGACCGAACACCGGGGAGCTGTTTTTT.

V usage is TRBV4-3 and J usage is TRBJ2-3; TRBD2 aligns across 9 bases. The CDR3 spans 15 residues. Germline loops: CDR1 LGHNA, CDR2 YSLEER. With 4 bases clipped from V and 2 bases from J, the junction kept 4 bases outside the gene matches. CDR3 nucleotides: TGCGCCAGCAGCCGACGCGGGAGGGACACAGATACGCAGTATTTT. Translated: CASSRRGRDTDTQYF.

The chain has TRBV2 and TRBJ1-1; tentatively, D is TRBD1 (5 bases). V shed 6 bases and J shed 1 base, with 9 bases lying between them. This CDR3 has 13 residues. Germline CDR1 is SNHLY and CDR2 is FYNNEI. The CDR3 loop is CASRRDRNTEAFF. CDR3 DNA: TGTGCCAGCAGGAGAGACAGGAACACTGAAGCTTTCTTT.

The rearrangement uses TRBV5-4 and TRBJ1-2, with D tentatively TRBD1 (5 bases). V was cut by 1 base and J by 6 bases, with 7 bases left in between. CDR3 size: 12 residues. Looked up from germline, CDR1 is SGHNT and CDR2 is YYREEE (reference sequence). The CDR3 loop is CASSLSRDGYTF. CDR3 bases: TGTGCCAGCAGCTTGTCCAGGGATGGCTACACCTTC.

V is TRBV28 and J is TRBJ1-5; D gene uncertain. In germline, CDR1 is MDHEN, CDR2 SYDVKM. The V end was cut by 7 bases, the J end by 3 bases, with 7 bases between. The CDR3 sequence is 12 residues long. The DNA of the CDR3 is TGTGCCAGCACCCTCAACAATCAGCCCCAGCATTTT. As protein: CASTLNNQPQHF.

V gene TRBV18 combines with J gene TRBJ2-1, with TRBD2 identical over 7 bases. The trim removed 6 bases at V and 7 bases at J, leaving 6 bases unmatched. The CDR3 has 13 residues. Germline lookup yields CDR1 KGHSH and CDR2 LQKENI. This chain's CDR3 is CASSQRGGNEQFF. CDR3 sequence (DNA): TGTGCCAGCTCCCAGCGGGGCGGGAATGAGCAGTTCTTC. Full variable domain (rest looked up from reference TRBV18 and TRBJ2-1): NAGVMQNPRHLVRRRGQEARLRCSPMKGHSHVYWYRQLPEEGLKFMVYLQKENIIDESGMPKERFSAEFPKEGPSILRIQQVVRGDSAAYFCASSQRGGNEQFFGPGTRLTVL.

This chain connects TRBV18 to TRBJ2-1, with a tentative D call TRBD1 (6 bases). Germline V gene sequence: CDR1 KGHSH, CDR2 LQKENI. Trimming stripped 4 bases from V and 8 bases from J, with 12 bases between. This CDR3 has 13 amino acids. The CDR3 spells CASSRDNLDEQFF. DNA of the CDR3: TGTGCCAGCTCACGGGACAATCTCGATGAGCAGTTCTTC.

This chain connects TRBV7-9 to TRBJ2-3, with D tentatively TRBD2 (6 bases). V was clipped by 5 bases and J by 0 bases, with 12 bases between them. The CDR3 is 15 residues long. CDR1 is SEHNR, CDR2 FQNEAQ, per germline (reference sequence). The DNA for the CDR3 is TGTGCCAGCAGCAGAGGAAGCGGGAGCACAGATACGCAGTATTTT. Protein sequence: CASSRGSGSTDTQYF.

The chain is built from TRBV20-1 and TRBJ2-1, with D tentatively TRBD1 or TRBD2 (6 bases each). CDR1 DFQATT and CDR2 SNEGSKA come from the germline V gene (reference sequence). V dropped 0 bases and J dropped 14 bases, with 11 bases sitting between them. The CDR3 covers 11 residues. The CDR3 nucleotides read TGCAGTGCTAGAGATAGGGGGGAGGAGTTCTTC. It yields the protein CSARDRGEEFF.

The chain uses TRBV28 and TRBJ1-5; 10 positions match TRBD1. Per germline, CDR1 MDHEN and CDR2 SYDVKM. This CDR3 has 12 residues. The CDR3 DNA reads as TGTGCGACAGGGGGCTCCGTTCAGCCCCAGCATTTT. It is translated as CATGGSVQPQHF.

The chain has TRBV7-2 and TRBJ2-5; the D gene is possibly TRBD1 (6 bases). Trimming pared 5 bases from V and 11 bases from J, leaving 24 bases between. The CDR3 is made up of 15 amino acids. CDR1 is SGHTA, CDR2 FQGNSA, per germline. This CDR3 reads CASSPVTGPPLEQYF. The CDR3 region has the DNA TGTGCCAGCAGCCCGGTCACAGGGCCCCCTTTGGAGCAGTACTTC.